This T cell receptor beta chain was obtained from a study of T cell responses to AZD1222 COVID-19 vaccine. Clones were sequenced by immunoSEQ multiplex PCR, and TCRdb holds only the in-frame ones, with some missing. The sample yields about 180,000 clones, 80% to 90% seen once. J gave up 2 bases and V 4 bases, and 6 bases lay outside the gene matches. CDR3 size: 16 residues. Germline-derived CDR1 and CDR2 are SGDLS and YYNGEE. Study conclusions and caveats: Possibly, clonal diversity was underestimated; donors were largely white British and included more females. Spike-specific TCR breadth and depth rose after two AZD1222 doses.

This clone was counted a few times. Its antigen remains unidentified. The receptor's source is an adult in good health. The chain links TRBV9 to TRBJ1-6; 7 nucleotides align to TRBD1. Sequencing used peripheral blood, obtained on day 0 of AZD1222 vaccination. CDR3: CASSSHDRAYNSPLHF. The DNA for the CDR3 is TGTGCCAGCAGCTCCCACGACAGGGCCTATAATTCACCCCTCCACTTT.